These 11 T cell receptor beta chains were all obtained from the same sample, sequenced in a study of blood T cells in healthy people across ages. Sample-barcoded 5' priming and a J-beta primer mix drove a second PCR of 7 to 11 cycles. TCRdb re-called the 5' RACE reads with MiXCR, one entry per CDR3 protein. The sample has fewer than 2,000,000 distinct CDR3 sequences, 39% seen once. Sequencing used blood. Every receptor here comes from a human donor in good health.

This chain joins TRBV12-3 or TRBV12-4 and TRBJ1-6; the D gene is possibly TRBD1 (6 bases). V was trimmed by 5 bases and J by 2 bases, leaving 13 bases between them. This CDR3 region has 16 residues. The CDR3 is CASSIRRTAYNSPLHF. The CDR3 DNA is TGTGCCAGCAGTATTCGACGGACAGCCTATAATTCACCCCTCCACTTT.

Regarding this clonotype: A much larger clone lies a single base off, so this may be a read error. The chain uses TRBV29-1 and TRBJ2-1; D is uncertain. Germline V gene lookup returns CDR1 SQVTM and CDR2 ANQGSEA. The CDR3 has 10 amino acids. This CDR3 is CSVASYERFF. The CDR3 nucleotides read TGCAGCGTTGCCAGTTATGAGCGGTTCTTC.

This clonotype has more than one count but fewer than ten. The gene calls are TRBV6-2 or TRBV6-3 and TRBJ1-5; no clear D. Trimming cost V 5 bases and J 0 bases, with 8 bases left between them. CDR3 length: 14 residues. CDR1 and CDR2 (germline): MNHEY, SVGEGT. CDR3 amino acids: CASSPEYSNQPQHF. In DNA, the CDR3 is TGTGCCAGCAGTCCCGAGTATAGCAATCAGCCCCAGCATTTT.

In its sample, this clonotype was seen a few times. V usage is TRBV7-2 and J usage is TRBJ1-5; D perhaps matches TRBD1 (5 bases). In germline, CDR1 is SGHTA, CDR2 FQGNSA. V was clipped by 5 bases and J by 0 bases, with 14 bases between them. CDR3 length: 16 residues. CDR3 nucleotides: TGTGCCAGCAGCCTCGACCGGGACTTTAGCAATCAGCCCCAGCATTTT. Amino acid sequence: CASSLDRDFSNQPQHF.

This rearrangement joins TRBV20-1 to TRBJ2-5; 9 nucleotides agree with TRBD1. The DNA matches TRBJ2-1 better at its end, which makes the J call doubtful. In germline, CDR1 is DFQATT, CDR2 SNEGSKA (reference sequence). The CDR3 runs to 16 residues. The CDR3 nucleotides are TGCAGTGCTCGAAGCGGCCGGGACAGGGAAGGGGGAACCCAGTTCTTC. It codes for CSARSGRDREGGTQFF.

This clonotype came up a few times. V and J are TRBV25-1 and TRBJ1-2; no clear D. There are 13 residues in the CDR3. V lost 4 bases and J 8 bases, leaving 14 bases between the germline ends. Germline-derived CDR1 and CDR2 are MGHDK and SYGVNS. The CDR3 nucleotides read TGTGCCAGCAGTGGCCAAGAAATGGGGGGCTACACCTTC. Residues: CASSGQEMGGYTF.

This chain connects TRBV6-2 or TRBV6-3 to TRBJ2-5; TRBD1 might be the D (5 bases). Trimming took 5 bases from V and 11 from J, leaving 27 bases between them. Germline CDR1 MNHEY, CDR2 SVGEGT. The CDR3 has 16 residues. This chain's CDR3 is CASSIFRGASRNEQYF. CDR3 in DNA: TGTGCCAGCAGTATCTTTAGGGGCGCTTCTCGAAATGAGCAGTACTTC.

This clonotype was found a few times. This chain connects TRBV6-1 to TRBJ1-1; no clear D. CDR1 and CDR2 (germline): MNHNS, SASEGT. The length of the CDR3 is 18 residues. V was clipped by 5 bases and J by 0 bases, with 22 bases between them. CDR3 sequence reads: CASSPYPASLSMNTEAFF. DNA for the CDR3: TGTGCCAGCAGTCCCTACCCGGCCTCTTTAAGCATGAACACTGAAGCTTTCTTT.

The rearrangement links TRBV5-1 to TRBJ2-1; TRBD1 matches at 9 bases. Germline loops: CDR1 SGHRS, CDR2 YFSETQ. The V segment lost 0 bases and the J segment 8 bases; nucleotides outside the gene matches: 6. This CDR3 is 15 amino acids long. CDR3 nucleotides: TGCGCCAGCAGCTTGGGGGACAGGGACTTTTATGAGCAGTTCTTC. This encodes CASSLGDRDFYEQFF.

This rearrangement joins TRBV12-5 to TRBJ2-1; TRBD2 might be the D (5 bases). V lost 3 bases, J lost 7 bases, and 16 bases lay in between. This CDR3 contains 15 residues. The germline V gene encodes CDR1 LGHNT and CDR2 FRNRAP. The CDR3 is CASGFDLARFNEQFF. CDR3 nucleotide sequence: TGTGCTAGTGGTTTCGATCTAGCAAGGTTTAATGAGCAGTTCTTC.

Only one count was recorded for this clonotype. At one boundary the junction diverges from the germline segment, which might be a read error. CDR3: CAIMGQTYERYF. The CDR3 nucleotides read TGTGCCATCATGGGACAGACCTACGAGCGGTACTTC. This chain uses TRBV10-3 with TRBJ2-7; 7 nucleotides agree with TRBD1. This CDR3 has 12 residues. Germline V lookup: CDR1 ENHRY, CDR2 SYGVKD.